The 5 T cell receptor beta chains below come from one sample, sequenced in a study of blood T cell repertoires in COVID-19. Only in-frame clones appear in the TCRdb table, and some are missing; sequencing was by immunoSEQ multiplex PCR. The sample comprises under 300,000 clones, around nine tenths of which are singletons, and approximately 7.2% rests with the top ten. Input material: peripheral blood. The receptors originated from a woman aged 70-85 years with active or convalescent COVID-19.

This clone was detected only a few times. The gene calls are TRBV5-1 and TRBJ2-2, with TRBD1 as a possible D gene (5 bases). Trimming stripped 7 bases from V and 0 bases from J, with 7 bases between. The length of the CDR3 is 13 residues. Germline loops: CDR1 SGHRS, CDR2 YFSETQ. The CDR3 nucleotides are TGCGCCAGCCAGACAGCGAACACCGGGGAGCTGTTTTTT. The encoded protein is CASQTANTGELFF.

The chain couples TRBV7-9 to TRBJ1-5, with 8 bases identical to TRBD1. This CDR3 is built from 14 residues. J gave up 4 bases and V 5 bases, and 4 bases lay outside the gene matches. Germline CDR1 SEHNR, CDR2 FQNEAQ (reference sequence). CDR3 sequence reads: CASSPRQGNQPQHF. The DNA for the CDR3 is TGTGCCAGCAGCCCCCGACAGGGGAATCAGCCCCAGCATTTT.

The chain carries TRBV5-1 and TRBJ2-1; D is perhaps TRBD2 (7 bases). Germline CDR1 SGHRS, CDR2 YFSETQ. The CDR3 sequence is 18 residues long. V was trimmed by 0 bases and J by 0 bases, leaving 16 bases between them. In DNA, the CDR3 is TGCGCCAGCAGCTTGGGTCGTGGGCGGGGGCCCTCCTACAATGAGCAGTTCTTC. Protein sequence: CASSLGRGRGPSYNEQFF. The full variable domain, rest sourced from reference TRBV5-1 and TRBJ2-1, is KAGVTQTPRYLIKTRGQQVTLSCSPISGHRSVSWYQQTPGQGLQFLFEYFSETQRNKGNFPGRFSGRQFSNSRSEMNVSTLELGDSALYLCASSLGRGRGPSYNEQFFGPGTRLTVL.

In regard to this clone: A read error may account for a junction end that differs from germline. The chain recombines TRBV3-1 (or the pseudogene TRBV3-2) with TRBJ1-1; 10 bases are a match to TRBD1. From germline, CDR1 is LGHDT and CDR2 YNNKEL (reference sequence). The CDR3 covers 14 residues. This chain's CDR3 is CASSQGTTGGAEIF. For the CDR3, the DNA is TGTGCCAGCAGCCAGGGCACGACAGGGGGCGCAGAAATCTTT.

The V call is TRBV10-1, the J call TRBJ2-7; TRBD1 aligns across 9 bases. The V gene's germline CDR1 is WNHNN and CDR2 SYGVQD (reference sequence). The V segment lost 5 bases and the J segment 0 bases; nucleotides outside the gene matches: 5. This CDR3 has 15 amino acids. The CDR3 DNA sequence: TGCGCCAGCAGTCTCGGACAGGGGACCTCCTACGAGCAGTACTTC. Its translation: CASSLGQGTSYEQYF.